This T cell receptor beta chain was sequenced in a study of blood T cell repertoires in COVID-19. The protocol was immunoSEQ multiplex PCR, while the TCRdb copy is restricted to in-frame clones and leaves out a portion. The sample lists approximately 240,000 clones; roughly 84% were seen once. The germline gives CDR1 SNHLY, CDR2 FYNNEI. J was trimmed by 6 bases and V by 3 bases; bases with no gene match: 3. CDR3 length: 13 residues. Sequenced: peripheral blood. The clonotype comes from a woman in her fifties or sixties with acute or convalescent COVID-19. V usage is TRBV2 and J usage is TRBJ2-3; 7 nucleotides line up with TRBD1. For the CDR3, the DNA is TGTGCCAGCAGTGACGACAGGGTCGATACGCAGTATTTT. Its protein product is CASSDDRVDTQYF.